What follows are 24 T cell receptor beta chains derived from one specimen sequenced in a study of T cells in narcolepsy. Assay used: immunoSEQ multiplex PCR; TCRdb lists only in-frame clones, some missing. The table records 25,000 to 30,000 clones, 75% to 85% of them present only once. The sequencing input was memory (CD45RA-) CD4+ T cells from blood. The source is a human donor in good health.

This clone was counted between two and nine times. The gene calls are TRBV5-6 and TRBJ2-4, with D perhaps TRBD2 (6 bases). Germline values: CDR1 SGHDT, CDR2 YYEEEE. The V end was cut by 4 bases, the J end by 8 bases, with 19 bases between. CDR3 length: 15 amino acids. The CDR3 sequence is CASSHERGLLDIQYF. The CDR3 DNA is TGTGCCAGCAGCCATGAGAGGGGACTGTTGGACATTCAGTACTTC.

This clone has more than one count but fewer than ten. CDR3: CASRLEQMNTEAFF. The CDR3 DNA reads as TGTGCCAGCAGGTTGGAACAGATGAACACTGAAGCTTTCTTT. The chain recombines TRBV2 with TRBJ1-1; D gene uncertain. The CDR3 contains 14 residues. V shed 6 bases and J shed 0 bases, with 11 bases lying between them. Germline loops: CDR1 SNHLY, CDR2 FYNNEI.

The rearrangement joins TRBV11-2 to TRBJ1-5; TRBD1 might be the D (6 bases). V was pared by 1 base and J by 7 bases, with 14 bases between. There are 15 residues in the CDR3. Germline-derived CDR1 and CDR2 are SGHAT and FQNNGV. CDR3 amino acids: CASSLVPTGGQPQHF. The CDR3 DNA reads TGTGCCAGCAGCTTAGTCCCAACGGGGGGCCAGCCCCAGCATTTT. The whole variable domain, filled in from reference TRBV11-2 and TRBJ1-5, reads EAGVAQSPRYKIIEKRQSVAFWCNPISGHATLYWYQQILGQGPKLLIQFQNNGVVDDSQLPKDRFSAERLKGVDSTLKIQPAKLEDSAVYLCASSLVPTGGQPQHFGDGTRLSIL.

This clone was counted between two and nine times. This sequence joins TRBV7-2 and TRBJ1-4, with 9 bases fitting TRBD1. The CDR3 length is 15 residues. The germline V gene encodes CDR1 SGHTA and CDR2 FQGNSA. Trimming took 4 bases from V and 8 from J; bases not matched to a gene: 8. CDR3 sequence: CASSSNRGLGEKLFF. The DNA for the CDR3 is TGTGCCAGCAGCTCAAACAGGGGGCTAGGCGAAAAACTGTTTTTT.

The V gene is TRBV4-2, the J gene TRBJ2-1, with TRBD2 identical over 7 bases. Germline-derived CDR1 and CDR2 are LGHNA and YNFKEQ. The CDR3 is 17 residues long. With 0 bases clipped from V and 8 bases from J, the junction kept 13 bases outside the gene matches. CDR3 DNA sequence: TGTGCCAGCAGCCAAGATGGGGGGAGGGCCAGCGGAGATGAGCAGTTCTTC. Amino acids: CASSQDGGRASGDEQFF.

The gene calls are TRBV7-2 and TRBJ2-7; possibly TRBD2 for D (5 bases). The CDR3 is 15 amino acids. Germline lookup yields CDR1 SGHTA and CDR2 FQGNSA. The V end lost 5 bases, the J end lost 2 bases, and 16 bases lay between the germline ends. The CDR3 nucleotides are TGTGCCAGCAGCCCCCTAGCCCGGACGACCTACGAGCAGTACTTC. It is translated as CASSPLARTTYEQYF.

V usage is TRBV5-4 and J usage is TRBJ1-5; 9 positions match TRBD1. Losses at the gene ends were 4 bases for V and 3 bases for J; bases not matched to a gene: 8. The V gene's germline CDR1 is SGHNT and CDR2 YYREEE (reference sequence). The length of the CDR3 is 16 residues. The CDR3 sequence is CASSHDGTGPNQPQHF. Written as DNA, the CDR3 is TGTGCCAGCAGCCACGACGGGACAGGGCCCAATCAGCCCCAGCATTTT.

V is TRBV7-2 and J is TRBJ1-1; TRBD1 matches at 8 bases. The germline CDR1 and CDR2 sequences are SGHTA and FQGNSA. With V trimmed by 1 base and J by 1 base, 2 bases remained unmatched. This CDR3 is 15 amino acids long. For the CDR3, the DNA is TGTGCCAGCAGCTTAGATCAGGGGGCGAACACTGAAGCTTTCTTT. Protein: CASSLDQGANTEAFF. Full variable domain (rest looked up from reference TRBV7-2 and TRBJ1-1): GAGVSQSPSNKVTEKGKDVELRCDPISGHTALYWYRQSLGQGLEFLIYFQGNSAPDKSGLPSDRFSAERTGGSVSTLTIQRTQQEDSAVYLCASSLDQGANTEAFFGQGTRLTVV.

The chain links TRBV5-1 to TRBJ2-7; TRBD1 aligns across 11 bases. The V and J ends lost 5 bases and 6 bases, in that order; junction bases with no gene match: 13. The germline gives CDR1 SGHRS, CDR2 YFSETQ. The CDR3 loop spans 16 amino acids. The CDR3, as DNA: TGCGCCAGCAGGCCCCGCCCCGGACAGGGGGCCCTCGAGCAGTACTTC. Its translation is CASRPRPGQGALEQYF.

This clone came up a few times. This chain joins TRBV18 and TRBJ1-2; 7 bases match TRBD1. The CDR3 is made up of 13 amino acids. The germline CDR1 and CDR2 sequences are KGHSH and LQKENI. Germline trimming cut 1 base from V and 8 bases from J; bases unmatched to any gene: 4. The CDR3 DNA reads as TGTGCCAGCTCACCACAGGGGGCGGAAGGCTACACCTTC. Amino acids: CASSPQGAEGYTF. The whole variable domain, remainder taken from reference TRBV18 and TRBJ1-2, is NAGVMQNPRHLVRRRGQEARLRCSPMKGHSHVYWYRQLPEEGLKFMVYLQKENIIDESGMPKERFSAEFPKEGPSILRIQQVVRGDSAAYFCASSPQGAEGYTFGSGTRLTVV.

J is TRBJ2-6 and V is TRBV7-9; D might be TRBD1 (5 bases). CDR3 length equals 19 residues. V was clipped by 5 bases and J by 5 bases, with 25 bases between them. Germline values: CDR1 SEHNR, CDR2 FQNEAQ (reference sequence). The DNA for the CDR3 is TGTGCCAGCAGCCAAAGGGGATACCATGACAAAAGTCGGGCCAACGTCCTGACTTTC. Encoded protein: CASSQRGYHDKSRANVLTF.

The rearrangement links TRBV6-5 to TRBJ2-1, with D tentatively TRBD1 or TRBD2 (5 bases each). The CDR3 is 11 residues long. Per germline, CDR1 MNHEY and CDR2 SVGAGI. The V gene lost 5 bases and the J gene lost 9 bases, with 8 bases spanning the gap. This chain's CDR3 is CASSGGAEQFF. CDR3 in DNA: TGTGCCAGCAGTGGGGGAGCTGAGCAGTTCTTC.

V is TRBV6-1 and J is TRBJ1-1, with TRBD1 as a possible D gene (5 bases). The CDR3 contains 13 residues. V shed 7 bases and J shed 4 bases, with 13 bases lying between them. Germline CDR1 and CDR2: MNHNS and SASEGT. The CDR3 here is CASTFTGGTEAFF. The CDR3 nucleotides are TGTGCCAGCACCTTCACAGGTGGCACTGAAGCTTTCTTT.

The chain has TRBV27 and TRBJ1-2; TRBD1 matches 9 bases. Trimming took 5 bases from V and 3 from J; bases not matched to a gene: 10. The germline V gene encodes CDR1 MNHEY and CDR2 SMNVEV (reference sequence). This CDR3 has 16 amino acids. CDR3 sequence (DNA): TGTGCCAGCAGTATTACCGGGACAGGGACTTACTATGGCTACACCTTC. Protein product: CASSITGTGTYYGYTF.

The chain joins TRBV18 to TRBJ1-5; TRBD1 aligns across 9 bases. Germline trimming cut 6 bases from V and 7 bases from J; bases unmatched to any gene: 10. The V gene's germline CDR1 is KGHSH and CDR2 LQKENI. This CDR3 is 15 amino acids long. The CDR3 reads CASSAGQGSGQPQHF. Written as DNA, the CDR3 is TGTGCCAGCTCCGCGGGACAGGGTAGTGGCCAGCCCCAGCATTTT.

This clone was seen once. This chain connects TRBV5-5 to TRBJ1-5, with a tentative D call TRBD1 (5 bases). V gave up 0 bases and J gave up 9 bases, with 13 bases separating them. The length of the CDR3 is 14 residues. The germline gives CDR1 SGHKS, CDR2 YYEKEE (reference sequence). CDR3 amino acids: CASSLEYTQGPQHF. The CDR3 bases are TGTGCCAGCAGCTTGGAATACACCCAGGGGCCCCAGCATTTT.

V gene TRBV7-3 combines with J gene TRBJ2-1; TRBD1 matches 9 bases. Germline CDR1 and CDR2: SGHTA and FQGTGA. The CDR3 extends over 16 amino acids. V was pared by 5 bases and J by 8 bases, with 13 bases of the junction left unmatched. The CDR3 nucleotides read TGTGCCAGCAGCCTAGGAGGGGGACAGGGTTTCGATGAGCAGTTCTTC. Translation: CASSLGGGQGFDEQFF.

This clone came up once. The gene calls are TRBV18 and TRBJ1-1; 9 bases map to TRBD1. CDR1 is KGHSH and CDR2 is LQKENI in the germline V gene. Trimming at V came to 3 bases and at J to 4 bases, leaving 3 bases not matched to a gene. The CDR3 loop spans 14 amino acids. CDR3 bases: TGTGCCAGCTCACCCACAGGGGGCACCACTGAAGCTTTCTTT. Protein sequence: CASSPTGGTTEAFF.

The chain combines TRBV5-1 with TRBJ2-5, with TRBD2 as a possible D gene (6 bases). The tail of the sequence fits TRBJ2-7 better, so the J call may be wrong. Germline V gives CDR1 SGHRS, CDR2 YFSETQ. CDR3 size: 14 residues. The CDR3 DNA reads TGCGCCAGCAGCCCCAATCTGGGGGGCTACGAGCAGTACTTC. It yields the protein CASSPNLGGYEQYF.

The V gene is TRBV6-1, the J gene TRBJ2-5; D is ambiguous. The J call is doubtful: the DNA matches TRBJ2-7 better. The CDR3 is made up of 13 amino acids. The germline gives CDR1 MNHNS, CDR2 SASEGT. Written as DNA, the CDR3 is TGTGCCAGCAGTGCCGTCGGCGGCTACGAGCAGTACTTC. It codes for CASSAVGGYEQYF.

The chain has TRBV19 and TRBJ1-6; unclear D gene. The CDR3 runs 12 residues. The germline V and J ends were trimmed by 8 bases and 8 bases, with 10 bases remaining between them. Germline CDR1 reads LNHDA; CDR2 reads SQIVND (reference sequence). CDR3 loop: CASRIRDSPLHF. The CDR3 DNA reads TGTGCCAGTCGAATACGGGATTCACCCCTCCACTTT.

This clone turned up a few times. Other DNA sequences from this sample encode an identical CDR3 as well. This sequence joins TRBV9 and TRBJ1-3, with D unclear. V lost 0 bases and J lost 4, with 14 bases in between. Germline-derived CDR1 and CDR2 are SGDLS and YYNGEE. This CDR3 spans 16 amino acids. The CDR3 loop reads CASSVAPRAEGNTIYF. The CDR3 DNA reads TGTGCCAGCAGCGTAGCCCCACGGGCAGAAGGAAACACCATATATTTT.

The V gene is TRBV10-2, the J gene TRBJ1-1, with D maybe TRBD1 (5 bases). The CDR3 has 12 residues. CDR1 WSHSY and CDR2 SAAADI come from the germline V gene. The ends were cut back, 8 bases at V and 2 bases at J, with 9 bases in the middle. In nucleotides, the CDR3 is TGCGCCAGCCTCGGACAAAACACTGAAGCTTTCTTT. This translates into CASLGQNTEAFF.

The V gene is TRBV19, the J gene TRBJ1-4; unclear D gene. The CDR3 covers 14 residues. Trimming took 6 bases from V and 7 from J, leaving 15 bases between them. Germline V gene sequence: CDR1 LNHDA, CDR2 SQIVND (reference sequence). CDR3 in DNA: TGTGCCAGTAGGATCACGGGGATCCGTGAAAAACTGTTTTTT. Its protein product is CASRITGIREKLFF.